One sample yielded the 25 T cell receptor beta chains listed below, sequenced in a study of blood T cell repertoires in COVID-19. Assay used: immunoSEQ multiplex PCR; TCRdb lists only in-frame clones, some missing. The sample gives about 9,000 clones, 80% to 90% of which show up once; roughly 10% is in the top ten. The sequencing input was peripheral blood. The receptor set was obtained from a human donor in a cohort sampled during active COVID-19.

This rearrangement joins TRBV2 to TRBJ2-3; D gene uncertain. This CDR3 region has 12 residues. Germline CDR1 SNHLY, CDR2 FYNNEI. V gave up 2 bases and J gave up 6 bases, with 6 bases separating them. CDR3 protein: CASSESADTQYF. The CDR3 DNA sequence: TGTGCCAGCAGTGAAAGCGCGGATACGCAGTATTTT.

This sequence joins TRBV4-1 and TRBJ2-5, with 7 positions matching TRBD2. After removal of 2 bases from V and 9 bases from J, the junction contained 0 bases not matched to a gene. Germline values: CDR1 MGHRA, CDR2 YSYEKL. This CDR3 is 11 amino acids long. CDR3 bases: TGCGCCAGCAGCCAAAGCGGGGCCCAGTACTTC. Its protein product is CASSQSGAQYF.

This clone was recorded once. The chain couples TRBV30 to TRBJ2-7; a possible D gene is TRBD1 (5 bases). Germline V lookup: CDR1 GTSNPN, CDR2 SVGIG (reference sequence). The CDR3 is 12 residues long. V lost 5 bases to trimming and J lost 3 bases, with 11 bases between them. In nucleotides, the CDR3 is TGTGCCTGGGGACAATCAATCTACGAGCAGTACTTC. Residues: CAWGQSIYEQYF.

The chain combines TRBV5-6 with TRBJ2-7; TRBD1 matches at 9 bases. The V segment lost 6 bases and the J segment 3 bases; nucleotides outside the gene matches: 10. The V gene's germline CDR1 is SGHDT and CDR2 YYEEEE. The CDR3 length is 15 residues. CDR3 nucleotides: TGTGCCAGCACCGTGACGGGACAGGGAAGCTACGAGCAGTACTTC. Amino acid sequence: CASTVTGQGSYEQYF.

The chain recombines TRBV6-5 with TRBJ2-7; D might be TRBD1 (6 bases). Germline V CDR1 and CDR2: MNHEY, SVGAGI. The V and J ends lost 10 bases and 3 bases respectively, with 16 bases between them. There are 13 residues in the CDR3. The CDR3 DNA follows: TGTGCCACCTCCCAGGACAGTGTCTACGAGCAGTACTTC. Residues: CATSQDSVYEQYF.

This rearrangement joins TRBV11-2 to TRBJ1-2; 8 positions agree with TRBD1. CDR1 SGHAT and CDR2 FQNNGV come from the germline V gene. After removal of 5 bases from V and 6 bases from J, the junction contained 5 bases not matched to a gene. This CDR3 spans 13 amino acids. This CDR3 is CASSPAGGNGYTF. The DNA for the CDR3 is TGTGCCAGCAGCCCTGCAGGGGGCAATGGCTACACCTTC.

Judged by abundance, this clone is large. This rearrangement joins TRBV29-1 to TRBJ2-1; perhaps TRBD2 as D (8 bases). Germline V gene lookup returns CDR1 SQVTM and CDR2 ANQGSEA. The length of the CDR3 is 18 residues. V lost 6 bases, J lost 5 bases, and 29 bases lay in between. This CDR3 reads CSVAKTGTIGLADNEQFF. The CDR3 coding sequence is TGCAGCGTCGCCAAGACAGGGACTATCGGACTAGCCGACAATGAGCAGTTCTTC.

This rearrangement joins TRBV28 to TRBJ2-3; 7 bases line up with TRBD2. The J segment lost 2 bases and the V segment lost 8 bases, leaving 7 bases of the junction unmatched. Germline CDR1 MDHEN, CDR2 SYDVKM. This CDR3 is built from 14 residues. The CDR3 DNA follows: TGTGCCAGCGGGCTCGGGACTAACACAGATACGCAGTATTTT. This translates into CASGLGTNTDTQYF.

This rearrangement joins TRBV7-9 to TRBJ2-1; TRBD2 matches at 8 bases. There are 19 residues in the CDR3. Germline V lookup: CDR1 SEHNR, CDR2 FQNEAQ (reference sequence). Germline trimming cut 4 bases from V and 1 base from J; bases unmatched to any gene: 15. The CDR3 loop is CASSSRQRGRGASYNEQFF. The CDR3 DNA is TGTGCCAGCAGCTCCCGACAAAGAGGGCGGGGGGCGTCCTACAATGAGCAGTTCTTC.

The chain couples TRBV29-1 to TRBJ1-5; a weak D match, TRBD1 (6 bases). Trimming pared 4 bases from V and 2 bases from J, leaving 9 bases between. The CDR3 contains 13 residues. Per the germline V gene, CDR1 is SQVTM and CDR2 is ANQGSEA. This chain's CDR3 is CSVAGGRNQPQHF. The CDR3, as DNA: TGCAGCGTTGCGGGGGGGCGCAATCAGCCCCAGCATTTT.

The J gene is TRBJ2-7, the V gene TRBV5-6; 7 positions agree with TRBD1. This CDR3 has 17 amino acids. After removal of 0 bases from V and 1 base from J, the junction contained 10 bases not matched to a gene. Germline lookup yields CDR1 SGHDT and CDR2 YYEEEE. The CDR3 protein is CASSLGPPGQISYEQYF. CDR3 sequence (DNA): TGTGCCAGCAGCTTGGGGCCCCCGGGACAGATATCCTACGAGCAGTACTTC.

The chain recombines TRBV4-1 with TRBJ1-2; D is possibly TRBD1 (5 bases). Germline loops: CDR1 MGHRA, CDR2 YSYEKL. V was shortened by 0 bases and J by 8 bases, with 19 bases between the two germline ends. The CDR3 covers 16 residues. In DNA form, the CDR3 reads TGCGCCAGCAGCCAAGATCAGGGACTCACCTTCTACGGCTACACCTTC. It specifies CASSQDQGLTFYGYTF.

This chain joins TRBV25-1 and TRBJ2-3; no definite D call. Germline V gene lookup returns CDR1 MGHDK and CDR2 SYGVNS. The germline V and J ends were trimmed by 2 bases and 0 bases, with 6 bases remaining between them. The CDR3 spans 14 residues. CDR3 bases: TGTGCCAGCAGTGAAGTATCCAGCACAGATACGCAGTATTTT. Its protein is CASSEVSSTDTQYF.

The chain combines TRBV5-1 with TRBJ1-4; 7 bases map to TRBD1. J gave up 0 bases and V 5 bases, and 7 bases lay outside the gene matches. The CDR3 contains 16 residues. Looked up from germline, CDR1 is SGHRS and CDR2 is YFSETQ. The chain's CDR3 is CASREGGTATNEKLFF. CDR3 sequence (DNA): TGCGCCAGCAGAGAGGGCGGGACAGCAACTAATGAAAAACTGTTTTTT.

The chain joins TRBV5-6 to TRBJ1-1; 8 bases agree with TRBD1. CDR1 is SGHDT and CDR2 is YYEEEE in the germline V gene. With 0 bases clipped from V and 7 bases from J, the junction kept 8 bases outside the gene matches. This CDR3 is 15 amino acids long. This CDR3 is CASSLAGRGRDEAFF. DNA of the CDR3: TGTGCCAGCAGCTTGGCTGGCAGGGGGCGGGATGAAGCTTTCTTT. Filled out from reference TRBV5-6 and TRBJ1-1, the complete variable domain reads DAGVTQSPTHLIKTRGQQVTLRCSPKSGHDTVSWYQQALGQGPQFIFQYYEEEERQRGNFPDRFSGHQFPNYSSELNVNALLLGDSALYLCASSLAGRGRDEAFFGQGTRLTVV.

The gene calls are TRBV9 and TRBJ2-2; possible D gene TRBD1, 8 bases. Germline V gene sequence: CDR1 SGDLS, CDR2 YYNGEE. Trimming left V 4 bases short and J 6 bases short, with 16 bases between. This CDR3 is 15 amino acids long. CDR3 sequence reads: CASSLGQGGSGELFF. DNA of the CDR3: TGTGCCAGCAGCCTCGGACAGGGAGGGTCCGGGGAGCTGTTTTTT.

This clone showed up just once. The rearrangement links TRBV7-2 to TRBJ1-5; D not resolved. Germline assignment: CDR1 SGHTA and CDR2 FQGNSA. The CDR3 covers 16 residues. V dropped 0 bases and J dropped 0 bases, with 9 bases sitting between them. CDR3 bases: TGTGCCAGCAGCTTAGCAGATTCAGTTAGCAATCAGCCCCAGCATTTT. This gives the protein CASSLADSVSNQPQHF.

The chain employs TRBV7-2 and TRBJ2-2; 8 nucleotides match TRBD2. J was trimmed by 3 bases and V by 5 bases; bases with no gene match: 5. The CDR3 is made up of 15 amino acids. Germline V gene data show CDR1 as SGHTA and CDR2 as FQGNSA. The CDR3 protein is CASSPAGVDTGELFF. The CDR3, as DNA: TGTGCCAGCAGCCCAGCGGGGGTTGACACCGGGGAGCTGTTTTTT. The full variable domain, with the rest looked up from reference TRBV7-2 and TRBJ2-2, is GAGVSQSPSNKVTEKGKDVELRCDPISGHTALYWYRQSLGQGLEFLIYFQGNSAPDKSGLPSDRFSAERTGGSVSTLTIQRTQQEDSAVYLCASSPAGVDTGELFFGEGSRLTVL.

The rearrangement links TRBV5-6 to TRBJ1-4; 8 bases agree with TRBD1. CDR3 length equals 15 residues. CDR1 and CDR2 from the germline V gene are SGHDT and YYEEEE. V lost 1 base and J lost 8; bases outside the gene matches: 7. CDR3 protein: CASSLRTGGLEKLFF. CDR3 DNA: TGTGCCAGCAGCTTGAGAACAGGGGGGTTAGAAAAACTGTTTTTT.

The CDR3 nucleotides are TGTGCCAGCAGCTTAGAGGGGGGGACTGAAGCTTTCTTT. It specifies CASSLEGGTEAFF. The chain joins TRBV7-9 to TRBJ1-1; D perhaps matches TRBD1 (6 bases). The CDR3 extends over 13 amino acids. V shed 1 base and J shed 5 bases, with 8 bases lying between them. Germline CDR1 is SEHNR and CDR2 is FQNEAQ (reference sequence).

This clone came up once. V usage is TRBV10-3 and J usage is TRBJ1-1; tentative D call: TRBD1 (5 bases). CDR3 size: 11 residues. Germline values: CDR1 ENHRY, CDR2 SYGVKD. V lost 6 bases and J 8 bases, leaving 10 bases between the germline ends. The CDR3 loop reads CAIRENREAFF. The CDR3, as DNA: TGTGCCATCAGGGAGAACAGGGAAGCTTTCTTT.

This clone appeared once. CDR3 DNA sequence: TGTGCCAGCAGGTACGACAGGGCGAAGACTAATGAAAAACTGTTTTTT. Translated: CASRYDRAKTNEKLFF. V is TRBV2 and J is TRBJ1-4; 7 bases match TRBD1. From germline, CDR1 is SNHLY and CDR2 FYNNEI. CDR3 length equals 16 residues. V was clipped by 6 bases and J by 2 bases; unmatched bases: 9. Full variable domain (missing parts from reference TRBV2 and TRBJ1-4): EPEVTQTPSHQVTQMGQEVILRCVPISNHLYFYWYRQILGQKVEFLVSFYNNEISEKSEIFDDQFSVERPDGSNFTLKIRSTKLEDSAMYFCASRYDRAKTNEKLFFGSGTQLSVL.

V is TRBV29-1 and J is TRBJ1-3; D remains ambiguous. V lost 5 bases and J lost 2, with 13 bases in between. Germline CDR1 and CDR2: SQVTM and ANQGSEA. This CDR3 region has 14 residues. CDR3 residues: CSVNPGNTGNTIYF. The CDR3 DNA follows: TGCAGCGTTAATCCGGGGAACACTGGAAACACCATATATTTT. Full variable domain (rest looked up from reference TRBV29-1 and TRBJ1-3): SAVISQKPSRDICQRGTSLTIQCQVDSQVTMMFWYRQQPGQSLTLIATANQGSEATYESGFVIDKFPISRPNLTFSTLTVSNMSPEDSSIYLCSVNPGNTGNTIYFGEGSWLTVV.

V is TRBV6-5 and J is TRBJ1-2; 12 bases align to TRBD1. J gave up 2 bases and V 2 bases, and 3 bases lay outside the gene matches. The CDR3 length is 16 residues. Germline V CDR1 and CDR2: MNHEY, SVGAGI. DNA for the CDR3: TGTGCCAGCAGTTACGGGACAGGGGGCTTCAACTATGGCTACACCTTC. It translates to CASSYGTGGFNYGYTF.

The CDR3 nucleotides are TGTGCCAGTAGTTGGGGTAGCGGGGGGCTTAGCTCCTACAATGAGCAGTTCTTC. It is translated as CASSWGSGGLSSYNEQFF. This chain joins TRBV19 and TRBJ2-1, with 10 bases matching TRBD2. CDR3 size: 18 residues. J gave up 0 bases and V 5 bases, and 10 bases lay outside the gene matches. Germline values: CDR1 LNHDA, CDR2 SQIVND (reference sequence).